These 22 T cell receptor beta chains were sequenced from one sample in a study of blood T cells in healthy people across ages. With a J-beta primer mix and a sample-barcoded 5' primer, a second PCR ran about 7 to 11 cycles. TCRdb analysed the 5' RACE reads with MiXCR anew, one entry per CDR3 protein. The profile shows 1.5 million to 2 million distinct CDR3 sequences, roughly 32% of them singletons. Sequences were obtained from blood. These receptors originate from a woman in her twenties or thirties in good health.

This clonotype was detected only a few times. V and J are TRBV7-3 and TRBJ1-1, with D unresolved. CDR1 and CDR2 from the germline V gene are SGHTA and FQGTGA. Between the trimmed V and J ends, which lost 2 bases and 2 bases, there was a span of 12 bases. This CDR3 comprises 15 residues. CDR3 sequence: CASSLLSGRNTEAFF. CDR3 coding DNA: TGTGCCAGCAGCTTATTATCCGGCAGAAACACTGAAGCTTTCTTT.

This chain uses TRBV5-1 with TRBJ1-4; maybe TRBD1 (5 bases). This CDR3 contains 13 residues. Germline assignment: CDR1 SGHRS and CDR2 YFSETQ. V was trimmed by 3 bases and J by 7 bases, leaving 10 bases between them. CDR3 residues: CASSSDSGEKLFF. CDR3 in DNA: TGCGCCAGCAGCTCAGACAGCGGTGAAAAACTGTTTTTT. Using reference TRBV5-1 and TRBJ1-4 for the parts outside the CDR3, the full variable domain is KAGVTQTPRYLIKTRGQQVTLSCSPISGHRSVSWYQQTPGQGLQFLFEYFSETQRNKGNFPGRFSGRQFSNSRSEMNVSTLELGDSALYLCASSSDSGEKLFFGSGTQLSVL.

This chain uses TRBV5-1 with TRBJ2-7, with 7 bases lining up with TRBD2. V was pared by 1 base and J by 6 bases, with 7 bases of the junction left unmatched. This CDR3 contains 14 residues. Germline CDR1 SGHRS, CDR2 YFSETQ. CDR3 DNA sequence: TGCGCCAGCAGCTTGACTTTAGCGGGTCCCGAGCAGTACTTC. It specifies CASSLTLAGPEQYF.

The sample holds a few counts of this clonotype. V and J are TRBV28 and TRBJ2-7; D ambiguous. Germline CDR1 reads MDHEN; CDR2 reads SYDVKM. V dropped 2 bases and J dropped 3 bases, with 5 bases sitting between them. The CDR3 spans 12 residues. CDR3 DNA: TGTGCCAGCAGTTTAAGGTACTACGAGCAGTACTTC. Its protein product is CASSLRYYEQYF. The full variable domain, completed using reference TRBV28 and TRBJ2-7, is DVKVTQSSRYLVKRTGEKVFLECVQDMDHENMFWYRQDPGLGLRLIYFSYDVKMKEKGDIPEGYSVSREKKERFSLILESASTNQTSMYLCASSLRYYEQYFGPGTRLTVT.

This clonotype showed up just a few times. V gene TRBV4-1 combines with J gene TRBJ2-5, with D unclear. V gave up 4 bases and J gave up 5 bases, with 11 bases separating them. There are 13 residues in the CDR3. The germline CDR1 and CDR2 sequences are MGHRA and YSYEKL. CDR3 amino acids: CASSPWAAETQYF. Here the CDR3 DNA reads TGCGCCAGCAGCCCTTGGGCGGCGGAGACCCAGTACTTC.

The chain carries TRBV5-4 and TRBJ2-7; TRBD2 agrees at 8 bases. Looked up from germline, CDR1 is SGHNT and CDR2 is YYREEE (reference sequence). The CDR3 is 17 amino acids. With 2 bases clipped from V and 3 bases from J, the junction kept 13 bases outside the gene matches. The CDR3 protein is CASSFGPGGKSIYEQYF. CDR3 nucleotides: TGTGCCAGCAGCTTCGGCCCGGGGGGGAAGTCTATCTACGAGCAGTACTTC.

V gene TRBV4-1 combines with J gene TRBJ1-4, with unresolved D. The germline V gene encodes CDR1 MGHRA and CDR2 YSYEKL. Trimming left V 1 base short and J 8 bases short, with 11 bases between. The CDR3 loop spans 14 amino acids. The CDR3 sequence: CASSQGLNDEKLFF. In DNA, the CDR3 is TGCGCCAGCAGCCAAGGGCTAAATGACGAAAAACTGTTTTTT.

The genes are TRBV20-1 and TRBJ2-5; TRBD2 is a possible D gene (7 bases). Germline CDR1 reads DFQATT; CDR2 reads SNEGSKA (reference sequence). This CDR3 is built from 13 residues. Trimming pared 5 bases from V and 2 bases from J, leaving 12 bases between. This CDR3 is CSAGGAQQETQYF. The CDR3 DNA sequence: TGCAGTGCTGGGGGGGCGCAACAAGAGACCCAGTACTTC.

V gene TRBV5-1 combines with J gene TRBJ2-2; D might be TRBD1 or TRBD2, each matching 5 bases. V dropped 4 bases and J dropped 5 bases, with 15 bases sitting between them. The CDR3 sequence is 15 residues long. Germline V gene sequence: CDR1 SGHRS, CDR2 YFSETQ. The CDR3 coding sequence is TGCGCCAGCAGCGGGGGACGGACGGGGACCGGGGAGCTGTTTTTT. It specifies CASSGGRTGTGELFF.

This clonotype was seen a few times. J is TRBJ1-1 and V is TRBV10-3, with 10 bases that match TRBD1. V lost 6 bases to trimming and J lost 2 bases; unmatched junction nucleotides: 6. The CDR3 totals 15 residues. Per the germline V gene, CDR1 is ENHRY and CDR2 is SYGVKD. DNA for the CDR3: TGTGCCATCAGGGGGGACAGGGGCTTTAACACTGAAGCTTTCTTT. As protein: CAIRGDRGFNTEAFF.

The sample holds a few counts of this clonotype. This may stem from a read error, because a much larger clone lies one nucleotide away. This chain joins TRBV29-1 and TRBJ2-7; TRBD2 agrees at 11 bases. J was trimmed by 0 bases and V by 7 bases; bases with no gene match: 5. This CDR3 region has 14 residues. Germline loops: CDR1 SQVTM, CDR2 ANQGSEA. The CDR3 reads CSAPSGGSSYEQYF. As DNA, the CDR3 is TGCAGCGCTCCTAGCGGGGGGTCCTCCTACGAGCAGTACTTC.

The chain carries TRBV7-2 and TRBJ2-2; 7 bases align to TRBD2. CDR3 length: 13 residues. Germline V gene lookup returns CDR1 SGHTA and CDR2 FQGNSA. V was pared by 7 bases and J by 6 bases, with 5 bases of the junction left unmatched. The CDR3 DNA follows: TGTGCCAGCATCCCGGGGGGAGCCGGGGAGCTGTTTTTT. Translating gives CASIPGGAGELFF.

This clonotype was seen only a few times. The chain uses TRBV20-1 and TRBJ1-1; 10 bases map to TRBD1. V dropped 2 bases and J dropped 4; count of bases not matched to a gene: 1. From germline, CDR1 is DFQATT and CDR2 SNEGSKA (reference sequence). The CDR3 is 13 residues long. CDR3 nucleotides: TGCAGTGCTAGACGGACAGGGGGCACTGAAGCTTTCTTT. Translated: CSARRTGGTEAFF.

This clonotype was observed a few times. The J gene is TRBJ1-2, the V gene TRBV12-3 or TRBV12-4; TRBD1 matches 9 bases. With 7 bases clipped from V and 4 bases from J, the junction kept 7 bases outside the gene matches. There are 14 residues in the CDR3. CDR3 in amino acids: CASIPQGAFYGYTF. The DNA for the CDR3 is TGTGCCAGCATCCCACAGGGGGCGTTCTATGGCTACACCTTC.

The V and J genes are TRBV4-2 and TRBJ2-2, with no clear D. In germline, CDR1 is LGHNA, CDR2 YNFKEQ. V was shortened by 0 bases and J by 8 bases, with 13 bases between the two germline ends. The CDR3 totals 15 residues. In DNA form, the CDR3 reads TGTGCCAGCAGCCAAGAGTATGAGGCTCTTGGGGAGCTGTTTTTT. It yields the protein CASSQEYEALGELFF.

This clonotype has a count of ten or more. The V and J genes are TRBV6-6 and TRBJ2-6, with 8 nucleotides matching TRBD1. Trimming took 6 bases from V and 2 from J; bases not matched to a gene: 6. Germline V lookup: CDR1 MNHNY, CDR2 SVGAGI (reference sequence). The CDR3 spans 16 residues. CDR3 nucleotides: TGTGCCAGCAGGAACAAACAGGGGGCTGGGGCCAACGTCCTGACTTTC. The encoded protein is CASRNKQGAGANVLTF.

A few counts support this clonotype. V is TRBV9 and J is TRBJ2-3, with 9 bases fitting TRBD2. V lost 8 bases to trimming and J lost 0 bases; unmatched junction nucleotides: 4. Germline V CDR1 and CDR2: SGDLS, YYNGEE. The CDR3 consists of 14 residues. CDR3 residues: CASTSGPSTDTQYF. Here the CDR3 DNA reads TGTGCCAGTACTAGCGGGCCTAGCACAGATACGCAGTATTTT.

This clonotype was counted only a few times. The DNA for the CDR3 is TGTGCCAGCAGCCCCCGCACCCCGGGGGCAGGAGAGACCCAGTACTTC. Encoded protein: CASSPRTPGAGETQYF. The chain carries TRBV14 and TRBJ2-5; possibly TRBD1 or TRBD2 for D (6 bases each). In germline, CDR1 is SGHDN, CDR2 FVKESK. This CDR3 has 16 residues. Trimming pared 4 bases from V and 4 bases from J, leaving 19 bases between.

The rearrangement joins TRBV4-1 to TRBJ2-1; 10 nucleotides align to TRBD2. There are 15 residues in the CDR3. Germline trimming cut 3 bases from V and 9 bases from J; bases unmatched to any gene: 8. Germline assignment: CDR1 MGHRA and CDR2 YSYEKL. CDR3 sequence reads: CASSQDSGGSGEQFF. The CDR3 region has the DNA TGCGCCAGCAGCCAGGATAGCGGGGGGTCCGGTGAGCAGTTCTTC.

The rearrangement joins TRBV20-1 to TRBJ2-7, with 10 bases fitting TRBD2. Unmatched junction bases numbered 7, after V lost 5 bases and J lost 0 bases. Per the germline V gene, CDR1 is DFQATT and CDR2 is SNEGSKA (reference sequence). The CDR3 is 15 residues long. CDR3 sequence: CSAYSGRDPSYEQYF. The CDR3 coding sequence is TGCAGTGCTTACAGCGGGAGGGACCCCTCCTACGAGCAGTACTTC.

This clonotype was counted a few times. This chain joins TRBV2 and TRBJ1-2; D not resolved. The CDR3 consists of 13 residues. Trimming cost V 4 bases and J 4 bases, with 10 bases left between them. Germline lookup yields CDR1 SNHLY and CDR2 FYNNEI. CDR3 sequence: CASSGRGPYGYTF. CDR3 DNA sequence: TGTGCCAGCAGTGGCCGGGGTCCCTATGGCTACACCTTC. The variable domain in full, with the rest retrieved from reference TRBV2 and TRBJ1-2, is EPEVTQTPSHQVTQMGQEVILRCVPISNHLYFYWYRQILGQKVEFLVSFYNNEISEKSEIFDDQFSVERPDGSNFTLKIRSTKLEDSAMYFCASSGRGPYGYTFGSGTRLTVV.

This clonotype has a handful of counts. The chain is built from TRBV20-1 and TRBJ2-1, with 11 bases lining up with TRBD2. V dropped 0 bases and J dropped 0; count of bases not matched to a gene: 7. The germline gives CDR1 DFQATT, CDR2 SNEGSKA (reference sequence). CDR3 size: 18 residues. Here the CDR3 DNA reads TGCAGTGCTAGAGATGCTAGCGGGAGGCGTGACTCCTACAATGAGCAGTTCTTC. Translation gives CSARDASGRRDSYNEQFF.